The 17 T cell receptor beta chains given below trace back to one sample, sequenced in a study of regulatory T cells in long-lasting Graves disease. For TCR beta, libraries came from iRepertoire HTBI primers and Arm-PCR of CDR3 regions. TCRdb re-analysed the multiplex PCR reads in MiXCR, keeping a single row per CDR3 protein. Found here are about half a million distinct CDR3 sequences, 9.5% to 15% of them singletons; the top ten hold approximately 9%. Time point meaning: newly diagnosed GD, antithyroid drugs for less than 3 months. Generation of the TCR library employed RNA extracted from PBMCs. This same sample was also part of a study on T cells in Graves' hyperthyroidism and ophthalmopathy.

The sample in question was peripheral blood mononuclear cells (PBMCs), obtained at new diagnosis, from a patient treated with antithyroid drugs. These receptors were obtained from a woman aged 25 to 39 with Graves disease.

The chain joins TRBV27 to TRBJ2-1; TRBD2 agrees at 11 bases. Per the germline V gene, CDR1 is MNHEY and CDR2 is SMNVEV (reference sequence). Germline trimming cut 4 bases from V and 3 bases from J; bases unmatched to any gene: 14. This CDR3 contains 19 residues. The CDR3 DNA sequence: TGTGCCAGCAGTTCATACGGAAGAATAGCGGGAGGGGACTACAATGAGCAGTTCTTC. Its protein is CASSSYGRIAGGDYNEQFF.

This chain uses TRBV4-1 with TRBJ2-3; the match to TRBD1 covers 9 bases. Germline V lookup: CDR1 MGHRA, CDR2 YSYEKL. This CDR3 is built from 15 residues. Trimming cost V 4 bases and J 0 bases; bases outside gene matches: 2. The CDR3 spells CASSRGTGSTDTQYF. In DNA, the CDR3 is TGCGCCAGCAGCCGCGGGACAGGGAGCACAGATACGCAGTATTTT.

This clonotype was counted only a few times. The J gene is TRBJ2-1, the V gene TRBV18, with 9 bases lining up with TRBD1. The CDR3 consists of 17 residues. CDR1 is KGHSH and CDR2 is LQKENI in the germline V gene. J gave up 6 bases and V 4 bases, and 13 bases lay outside the gene matches. The CDR3 coding sequence is TGTGCCAGCTCACTTCTCCCCCCCGGGACAGGGTCCAATGAGCAGTTCTTC. Translating it yields CASSLLPPGTGSNEQFF.

The chain carries TRBV2 and TRBJ1-5; tentatively, D is TRBD1 (5 bases). With 7 bases removed from V and 9 bases from J, the gap between germline ends came to 22 bases. The CDR3 loop spans 15 amino acids. Per the germline V gene, CDR1 is SNHLY and CDR2 is FYNNEI. The CDR3 loop reads CASTTDSNQGRPQHF. The CDR3 DNA is TGTGCCAGCACCACCGATTCGAATCAGGGTCGGCCCCAGCATTTT.

The CDR3 protein is CASSYGPMSTGETQYF. CDR3 sequence (DNA): TGTGCCAGCAGTTACGGACCGATGTCGACCGGAGAGACCCAGTACTTC. The chain couples TRBV6-9 to TRBJ2-4, with unresolved D. The DNA end lines up better with TRBJ2-5; the J call may be wrong. Germline CDR1 MNHGY, CDR2 SVAAGI. There are 16 residues in the CDR3.

The rearrangement links TRBV30 to TRBJ2-1; maybe TRBD2 (6 bases). This CDR3 has 16 residues. V shed 3 bases and J shed 3 bases, with 18 bases lying between them. CDR1 is GTSNPN, CDR2 SVGIG, per germline (reference sequence). CDR3 nucleotide sequence: TGTGCCTGGAGGGAAACCGGACTATCTCACTACAATGAGCAGTTCTTC. Its protein product is CAWRETGLSHYNEQFF.

The rearrangement joins TRBV12-3 or TRBV12-4 to TRBJ2-3; 10 positions agree with TRBD1. V shed 1 base and J 3 bases; nucleotides not matched to a gene: 7. CDR3 length: 17 amino acids. The chain's CDR3 is CASSLDSGTGVTDTQYF. CDR3 in DNA: TGTGCCAGCAGTTTAGACTCCGGGACAGGGGTGACAGATACGCAGTATTTT.

This clonotype was detected ten times or more. The chain carries TRBV10-3 and TRBJ1-1; TRBD1 matches at 7 bases. Unmatched junction bases numbered 7, after V lost 10 bases and J lost 5 bases. The CDR3 is 12 amino acids. The V gene's germline CDR1 is ENHRY and CDR2 SYGVKD. CDR3: CATQGGRTEAFF. The CDR3 DNA reads as TGTGCCACCCAGGGGGGGAGGACTGAAGCTTTCTTT.

This chain joins TRBV20-1 and TRBJ1-3; possible D gene TRBD1, 5 bases. This CDR3 comprises 14 residues. Deletions cut 2 bases from V and 8 bases from J, with 16 bases between. Germline V lookup: CDR1 DFQATT, CDR2 SNEGSKA (reference sequence). Here the CDR3 reads CSARLVARGDTIYF. In DNA form, the CDR3 reads TGCAGTGCTAGATTGGTGGCCAGAGGGGACACCATATATTTT.

At least ten counts were recorded for this clonotype. The chain employs TRBV28 and TRBJ1-2, with a weak D call TRBD1 (6 bases). The CDR3 extends over 12 amino acids. V was trimmed by 6 bases and J by 8 bases, leaving 13 bases between them. CDR1 is MDHEN, CDR2 SYDVKM, per germline. For the CDR3, the DNA is TGTGCCAGCAGCAACAGGGTTGGAGGCTACACCTTC. Its translation is CASSNRVGGYTF.

In this sample, this clonotype turned up many times. The rearrangement links TRBV3-1 to TRBJ2-1, with 8 bases matching TRBD1. Germline V CDR1 and CDR2: LGHDT, YNNKEL (reference sequence). The V gene end was trimmed by 4 bases and the J gene end by 5 bases; junction bases not matched to a gene: 7. CDR3 length equals 15 residues. The CDR3 DNA sequence: TGTGCCAGCAGCCCTGGGACAGGAAGGGACAATGAGCAGTTCTTC. This sequence encodes CASSPGTGRDNEQFF.

Many counts were recorded for this clonotype. This chain uses TRBV28 with TRBJ1-6; D unresolved. V gave up 5 bases and J gave up 0 bases, with 8 bases separating them. Per germline, CDR1 MDHEN and CDR2 SYDVKM. The CDR3 extends over 15 amino acids. CDR3 DNA: TGTGCCAGCAGTCTTCCGAGCTCCTATAATTCACCCCTCCACTTT. Residues: CASSLPSSYNSPLHF. The whole variable domain, filled in from reference TRBV28 and TRBJ1-6, reads DVKVTQSSRYLVKRTGEKVFLECVQDMDHENMFWYRQDPGLGLRLIYFSYDVKMKEKGDIPEGYSVSREKKERFSLILESASTNQTSMYLCASSLPSSYNSPLHFGNGTRLTVT.

The rearrangement links TRBV6-2 or TRBV6-3 to TRBJ2-1, with 10 bases matching TRBD2. J gave up 3 bases and V 5 bases, and 7 bases lay outside the gene matches. In germline, CDR1 is MNHEY, CDR2 SVGEGT. This CDR3 region has 16 residues. The CDR3 sequence is CASSLLAGVVYNEQFF. CDR3 nucleotide sequence: TGTGCCAGCAGTCTCCTAGCGGGAGTCGTCTACAATGAGCAGTTCTTC.

In its sample, this clonotype was seen many times. The CDR3 DNA sequence: TGTGCCAGCAGTTTACCAAACGACAGTACCTACGAGCAGTACTTC. Translation gives CASSLPNDSTYEQYF. The V and J genes are TRBV12-3 or TRBV12-4 and TRBJ2-7; TRBD1 might be the D (5 bases). This CDR3 has 15 residues. Trimming took 2 bases from V and 2 from J, leaving 13 bases between them.

There are a few counts of this clonotype. The gene calls are TRBV27 and TRBJ2-3; D gene ambiguous. CDR1 is MNHEY, CDR2 SMNVEV, per germline (reference sequence). Trimming shortened V by 0 bases and J by 4 bases, and 8 bases separated the two germline ends. This CDR3 contains 14 residues. CDR3 loop: CASSLSSRADTQYF. CDR3 bases: TGTGCCAGCAGTTTATCCTCCCGCGCAGATACGCAGTATTTT.

This clonotype has a count of ten or more. The chain links TRBV20-1 to TRBJ2-5, with 8 bases aligning to TRBD2. The CDR3 has 14 residues. The germline V gene encodes CDR1 DFQATT and CDR2 SNEGSKA (reference sequence). V trimming: 6 bases; J trimming: 2 bases; junction bases outside the gene matches: 8. As DNA, the CDR3 is TGCAGTGCCCCACTAGCGGTAGAGCAAGAGACCCAGTACTTC. As protein: CSAPLAVEQETQYF.

The sample holds many counts of this clonotype. The chain is built from TRBV27 and TRBJ2-5; 8 bases are a match to TRBD2. In germline, CDR1 is MNHEY, CDR2 SMNVEV (reference sequence). The CDR3 consists of 15 residues. With 6 bases clipped from V and 4 bases from J, the junction kept 10 bases outside the gene matches. DNA for the CDR3: TGTGCCAGCAGACGGGCGGGGGGAGGGCCAGAGACCCAGTACTTC. The encoded protein is CASRRAGGGPETQYF.